This TCR beta chain was captured in a study of technical replicates of blood from several donors. Clones were sequenced by immunoSEQ multiplex PCR, and TCRdb holds only the in-frame ones, with some missing. The sample contains 12,000 or so clones, roughly nine tenths of which appear only once. This clone occurred once. Germline CDR1 reads SGHRS; CDR2 reads YFSETQ. Trimming cost V 0 bases and J 3 bases, with 10 bases left between them. This CDR3 spans 15 amino acids. The sequencing input was PBMCs. The chain carries TRBV5-1 and TRBJ2-1; tentative D call: TRBD1 (5 bases). This TCR derives from a human donor in good health. The CDR3 bases are TGCGCCAGCAGCTTGGCCGGGCAGGGCTACAATGAGCAGTTCTTC. This gives the protein CASSLAGQGYNEQFF.